This T cell receptor (beta chain) derives from a study of shared clonotypes between healthy human individuals. Libraries were prepared by immunoSEQ multiplex PCR; TCRdb keeps only in-frame clonotypes and omits some of them. The sample consists of under 200,000 clones, around 93% of them appearing once. The CDR3 has 12 residues. V lost 7 bases, J lost 8 bases, and 14 bases lay in between. The germline V gene has CDR1 MDHEN and CDR2 SYDVKM. Sequenced input: naive CD4+ T cells sorted from blood. Subset specified: CD45RA+ positively selected. V and J are TRBV28 and TRBJ1-2; D gene ambiguous. This TCR derives from a woman in her 30s in good health. CDR3 amino acids: CASTLLTGGYTF. In DNA form, the CDR3 reads TGTGCCAGCACCCTTCTTACCGGGGGCTACACCTTC.